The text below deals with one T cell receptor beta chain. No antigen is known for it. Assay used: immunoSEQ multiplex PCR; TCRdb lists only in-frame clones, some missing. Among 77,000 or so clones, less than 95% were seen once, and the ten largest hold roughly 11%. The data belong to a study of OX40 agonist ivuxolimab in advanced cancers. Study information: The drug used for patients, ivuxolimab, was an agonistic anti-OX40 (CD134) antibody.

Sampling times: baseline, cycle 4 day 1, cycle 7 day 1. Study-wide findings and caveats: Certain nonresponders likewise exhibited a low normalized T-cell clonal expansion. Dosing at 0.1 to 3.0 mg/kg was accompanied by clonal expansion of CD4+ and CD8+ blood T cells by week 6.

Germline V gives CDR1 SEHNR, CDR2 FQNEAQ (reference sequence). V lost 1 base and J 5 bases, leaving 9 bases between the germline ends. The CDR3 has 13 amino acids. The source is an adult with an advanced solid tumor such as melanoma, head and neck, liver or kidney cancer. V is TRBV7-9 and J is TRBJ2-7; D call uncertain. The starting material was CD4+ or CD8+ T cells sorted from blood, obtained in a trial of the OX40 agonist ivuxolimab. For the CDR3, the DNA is TGTGCCAGCAGCTTAGAACAGTTCAACGAGCAGTACTTC. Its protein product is CASSLEQFNEQYF.